The entry below describes one TCR beta chain. This sample stems from a study of blood T cell repertoires in COVID-19. As for the study in general: Samples representing acute and convalescent COVID-19 were sourced from the United States, Italy and Spain. PBMCs, B-cell-depleted T cells, or T cells provided the cDNA or gDNA that made up the material.

Methods used by the authors: The authors estimated nucleated cell counts from reference gene primer amplification. Sequenced by immunoSEQ multiplex PCR; TCRdb stores in-frame clones only, minus some. V, J and clone size were drawn from that table, and D and trimming were deduced from the DNA. This sample has a few hundred thousand clones, with 85% to 90% found just once. Germline V gives CDR1 LNHDA, CDR2 SQIVND (reference sequence). The V and J ends lost 4 bases and 4 bases, in that order; junction bases with no gene match: 5. This CDR3 is built from 14 residues. The rearrangement joins TRBV19 to TRBJ1-2, with 8 nucleotides matching TRBD1. The sequenced material came from peripheral blood. The clonotype comes from a man between 45 and 60 years old with acute or convalescent COVID-19. The CDR3 nucleotides are TGTGCCAGTAGTACTCCCGGGACAGGCTATGGCTACACCTTC. Its protein is CASSTPGTGYGYTF.